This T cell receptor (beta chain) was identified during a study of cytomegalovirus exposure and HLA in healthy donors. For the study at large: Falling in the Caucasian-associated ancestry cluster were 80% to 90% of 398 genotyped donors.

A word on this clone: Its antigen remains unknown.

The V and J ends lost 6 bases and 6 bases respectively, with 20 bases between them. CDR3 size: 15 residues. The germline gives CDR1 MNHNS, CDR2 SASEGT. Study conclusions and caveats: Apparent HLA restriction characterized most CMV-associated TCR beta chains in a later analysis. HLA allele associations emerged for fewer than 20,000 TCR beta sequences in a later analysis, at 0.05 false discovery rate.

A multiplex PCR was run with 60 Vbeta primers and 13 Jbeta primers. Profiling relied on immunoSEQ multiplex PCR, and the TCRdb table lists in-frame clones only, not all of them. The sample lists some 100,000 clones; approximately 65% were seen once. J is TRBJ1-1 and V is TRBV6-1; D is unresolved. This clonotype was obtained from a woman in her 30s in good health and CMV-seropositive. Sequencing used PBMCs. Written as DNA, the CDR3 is TGTGCCAGCAGCGGGAGGGCGCCAACAATCTCTGAAGCTTTCTTT. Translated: CASSGRAPTISEAFF.